This TCR beta chain emerged from a study of blood T cell repertoires in COVID-19. Only one count was recorded for this clone. Germline is not matched at one junction end, which may reflect a read error. Seattle patients were enrolled while actively infected and followed longitudinally. Authors' analysis steps: Estimation of nucleated cell counts was performed using reference gene primer amplification. The protocol was immunoSEQ multiplex PCR, while the TCRdb copy is restricted to in-frame clones and leaves out a portion. That table furnishes V, J and clone size, whereas the DNA furnished D and trimming. The sample holds 350,000 or so clones, about nine tenths seen once. CDR3 length: 14 residues. Germline V gene lookup returns CDR1 KGHDR and CDR2 SFDVKD.

The specimen sequenced was peripheral blood. V and J are TRBV24-1 and TRBJ2-3; weak D call: TRBD2 (7 bases). This receptor was obtained from a woman aged 55 to 70 with COVID-19, enrolled during active disease. CDR3 coding DNA: TGTGCCACCAGTGACCGGGGGGCCACAGATACGCAATATTTT. This sequence encodes CATSDRGATDTQYF.